This is a list of T cell receptor beta chains from one sample in a study of blood T cell repertoires in COVID-19. TCRdb keeps only in-frame clones here, not all; method: immunoSEQ multiplex PCR. This table has tens of thousands of clones, 88% appearing once. Sequenced: peripheral blood. The receptors originated from a human donor in a cohort sampled during active COVID-19. Both conserved end residues are part of each CDR3. Each record gives: V gene, D gene, clone size, J gene, CDR3 protein, CDR3 DNA. The D gene is left open where the match is weak. Clone size is given for some rows only: seen once, a few or many times, or a class if the clone is expanded.

v_gene: TRBV25-1
d_gene: -
abundance: -
j_gene: TRBJ2-2
CDR3aa: CASTRATGELFF
CDR3nt: TGTGCCAGCACCAGGGCCACCGGGGAGCTGTTTTTT

v_gene: TRBV27
d_gene: TRBD2
abundance: -
j_gene: TRBJ2-1
CDR3aa: CASSLGLASYNEQFF
CDR3nt: TGTGCCAGCAGTCTCGGACTAGCCTCCTACAATGAGCAGTTCTTC

v_gene: TRBV15
d_gene: -
abundance: -
j_gene: TRBJ2-2
CDR3aa: CATSRDPLGGAGTGELFF
CDR3nt: TGTGCCACCAGCAGAGATCCTCTTGGGGGGGCTGGCACCGGGGAGCTGTTTTTT

v_gene: TRBV9
d_gene: TRBD1
abundance: -
j_gene: TRBJ2-3
CDR3aa: CASSARDRFTDTQYF
CDR3nt: TGTGCCAGCAGCGCCCGGGACAGATTCACAGATACGCAGTATTTT

v_gene: TRBV30
d_gene: TRBD2
abundance: -
j_gene: TRBJ2-3
CDR3aa: CAWNVGGRSTDTQYF
CDR3nt: TGTGCCTGGAACGTCGGGGGGAGAAGTACAGATACGCAGTATTTT

v_gene: TRBV5-1
d_gene: TRBD1
abundance: once
j_gene: TRBJ2-7
CDR3aa: CASSLQGFPNEQYF
CDR3nt: TGCGCCAGCAGCTTACAGGGGTTTCCGAACGAGCAGTACTTC

v_gene: TRBV2
d_gene: TRBD1
abundance: -
j_gene: TRBJ1-2
CDR3aa: CASSADRGSFVYGYTF
CDR3nt: TGTGCCAGCAGTGCTGACAGGGGATCTTTCGTCTATGGCTACACCTTC

v_gene: TRBV18
d_gene: TRBD2
abundance: once
j_gene: TRBJ2-5
CDR3aa: CASANAGAGETQYF
CDR3nt: TGTGCCAGCGCCAACGCGGGAGCGGGAGAGACCCAGTACTTC

v_gene: TRBV7-2
d_gene: -
abundance: -
j_gene: TRBJ1-2
CDR3aa: CASSLSGAASYGYTF
CDR3nt: TGTGCCAGCAGCTTAAGTGGGGCGGCGAGTTATGGCTACACCTTC

v_gene: TRBV7-3
d_gene: -
abundance: -
j_gene: TRBJ1-3
CDR3aa: CASSLRGGAGNTIYF
CDR3nt: TGTGCCAGCAGCTTAAGGGGAGGCGCTGGAAACACCATATATTTT

v_gene: TRBV7-8
d_gene: TRBD2
abundance: once
j_gene: TRBJ2-1
CDR3aa: CASSLATSGGASDEQFF
CDR3nt: TGTGCCAGCAGCTTAGCGACTAGCGGGGGGGCCAGCGATGAGCAGTTCTTC

v_gene: TRBV6-6
d_gene: -
abundance: -
j_gene: TRBJ1-2
CDR3aa: CASSYETANYGYTF
CDR3nt: TGTGCCAGCAGTTACGAGACAGCCAACTATGGCTACACCTTC

v_gene: TRBV10-1
d_gene: -
abundance: few
j_gene: TRBJ2-7
CDR3aa: CASSIALTHEQYF
CDR3nt: TGCGCCAGCAGTATAGCCCTTACCCACGAGCAGTACTTC

v_gene: TRBV5-1
d_gene: -
abundance: -
j_gene: TRBJ1-1
CDR3aa: CASSPTGNTEAFF
CDR3nt: TGCGCCAGCAGCCCGACAGGGAACACTGAAGCTTTCTTT

v_gene: TRBV7-3
d_gene: TRBD2
abundance: -
j_gene: TRBJ2-5
CDR3aa: CASSLHGWASGAQETQYF
CDR3nt: TGTGCCAGCAGCTTGCACGGGTGGGCTAGCGGGGCTCAAGAGACCCAGTACTTC

v_gene: TRBV2
d_gene: TRBD1
abundance: -
j_gene: TRBJ2-5
CDR3aa: CASSGTGLRETQYF
CDR3nt: TGTGCCAGCAGTGGGACAGGCCTCCGGGAGACCCAGTACTTC

v_gene: TRBV25-1
d_gene: TRBD2
abundance: -
j_gene: TRBJ2-7
CDR3aa: CASRPSGRIYEQYF
CDR3nt: TGTGCCAGCAGACCCAGCGGGAGAATATACGAGCAGTACTTC

v_gene: TRBV2
d_gene: -
abundance: -
j_gene: TRBJ2-1
CDR3aa: CASSGRQGRNEQFF
CDR3nt: TGTGCCAGCAGTGGACGGCAGGGCCGCAATGAGCAGTTCTTC